This T cell receptor beta chain was sequenced for a study of OX40 agonist ivuxolimab in advanced cancers. As for the study in general: The drug used for patients, ivuxolimab, was an agonistic anti-OX40 (CD134) antibody. Study results and caveats: Researchers did not determine the expanded peripheral T cells' antigen specificity.

Produced via immunoSEQ multiplex PCR; TCRdb's table is partial and in-frame only. Among tens of thousands of clones listed, roughly nine tenths were seen once. This clone was seen only once. Its target is not known. The trim removed 3 bases at V and 11 bases at J, leaving 10 bases unmatched. The germline CDR1 and CDR2 sequences are SGHRS and YFSETQ. CDR3 length: 14 residues. The sample consisted of CD4+ or CD8+ T cells sorted from blood, taken in a trial of the OX40 agonist ivuxolimab. The chain joins TRBV5-1 to TRBJ1-4; 7 bases match TRBD1. The origin of this receptor is an adult with an advanced solid tumor such as melanoma, head and neck, liver or kidney cancer. Written as DNA, the CDR3 is TGCGCCAGCAGCTCGCAGGGGGACCCTTCCAAACTGTTTTTT. Amino acid sequence: CASSSQGDPSKLFF.